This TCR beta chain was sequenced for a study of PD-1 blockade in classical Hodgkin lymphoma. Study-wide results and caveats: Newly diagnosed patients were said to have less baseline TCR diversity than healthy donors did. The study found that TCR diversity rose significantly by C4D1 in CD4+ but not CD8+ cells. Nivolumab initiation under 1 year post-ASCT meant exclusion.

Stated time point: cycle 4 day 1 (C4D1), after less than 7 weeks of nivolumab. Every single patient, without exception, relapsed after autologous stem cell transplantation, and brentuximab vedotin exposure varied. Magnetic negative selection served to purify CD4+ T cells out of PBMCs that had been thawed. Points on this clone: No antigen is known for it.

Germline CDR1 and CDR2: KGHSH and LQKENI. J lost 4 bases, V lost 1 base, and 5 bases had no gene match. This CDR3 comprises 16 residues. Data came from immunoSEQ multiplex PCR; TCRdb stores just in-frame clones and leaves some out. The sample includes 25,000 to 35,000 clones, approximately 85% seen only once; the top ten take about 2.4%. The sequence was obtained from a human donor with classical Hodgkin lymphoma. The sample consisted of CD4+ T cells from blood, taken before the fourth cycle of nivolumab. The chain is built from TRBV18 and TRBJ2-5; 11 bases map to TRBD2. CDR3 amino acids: CASSPRSGRASETQYF. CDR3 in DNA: TGTGCCAGCTCACCACGTAGCGGGAGGGCCTCAGAGACCCAGTACTTC.